This T cell receptor (beta chain) is drawn from a study of blood T cell repertoires in COVID-19. Study overall: Sample material is recorded as cDNA or gDNA derived from T cells, B-cell-depleted T cells, or PBMCs.

Source study methods: Amplification of reference gene primers was used by the study to estimate nucleated cell counts. The assay was immunoSEQ multiplex PCR, and TCRdb's table has in-frame clones only and misses some. V and J calls and clone size are those listed in that table; D and trimming were worked out from the DNA. The sample shows about 280,000 clones, around 90% of them seen only once. Germline CDR1 and CDR2: KGHSH and LQKENI. The CDR3 is 15 amino acids. Trimming took 3 bases from V and 8 from J, leaving 16 bases between them. This chain joins TRBV18 and TRBJ1-4; D is perhaps TRBD1 (6 bases). Sequenced material: PBMCs or T cells enriched from blood (not recorded which). This clonotype was sampled from a woman under 40 who had recovered from COVID-19. The CDR3 bases are TGTGCCAGCTCACCCCGGGACATTCGTAGCGAAAAACTGTTTTTT. Protein: CASSPRDIRSEKLFF.